The 8 T cell receptor beta chains below all came from one sample that was sequenced in a study of cytomegalovirus exposure and HLA in healthy donors. PCR amplification relied on 60 Vbeta primers (plus 13 Jbeta primers). Some clones are missing from TCRdb's copy, which holds only in-frame ones; the method was immunoSEQ multiplex PCR. Here the sample spans about 98,000 clones, about 80% being singletons. The sample was PBMCs. The receptors shown here come from a man aged 55 to 69 in good health and CMV-seropositive.

The genes are TRBV10-3 and TRBJ2-7; 7 nucleotides align to TRBD1. Germline V CDR1 and CDR2: ENHRY, SYGVKD. Unmatched junction bases numbered 7, after V lost 2 bases and J lost 0 bases. The CDR3 extends over 16 amino acids. The CDR3 region has the DNA TGTGCCATCAGTGAGCCGGGGCGACAGGGCTCCTACGAGCAGTACTTC. Translating it yields CAISEPGRQGSYEQYF.

The rearrangement links TRBV28 to TRBJ1-5; D remains unclear. The CDR3 contains 15 residues. Trimming shortened V by 7 bases and J by 2 bases, and 15 bases separated the two germline ends. Germline loops: CDR1 MDHEN, CDR2 SYDVKM. The CDR3 reads CASNLGDSRNQPQHF. The DNA for the CDR3 is TGTGCCAGCAACCTCGGGGATAGTCGCAATCAGCCCCAGCATTTT.

The chain uses TRBV15 and TRBJ2-3; D call uncertain. The CDR3 is made up of 15 amino acids. Germline lookup yields CDR1 LNHNV and CDR2 YYDKDF (reference sequence). V was cut by 6 bases and J by 0 bases, with 13 bases left in between. CDR3 sequence (DNA): TGTGCCACCAGGGATCGGAGACGGAGCACAGATACGCAGTATTTT. Translated, it gives CATRDRRRSTDTQYF.

V usage is TRBV9 and J usage is TRBJ2-2; D gene ambiguous. There are 15 residues in the CDR3. Germline-derived CDR1 and CDR2 are SGDLS and YYNGEE. Deletions cut 1 base from V and 1 base from J, with 8 bases between. The CDR3 loop is CASSVWRQNTGELFF. The CDR3, as DNA: TGTGCCAGCAGCGTATGGCGGCAGAACACCGGGGAGCTGTTTTTT.

V gene TRBV4-1 combines with J gene TRBJ1-6; 9 bases are a match to TRBD1. This CDR3 has 18 amino acids. CDR1 and CDR2 (germline): MGHRA, YSYEKL. V shed 1 base and J 8 bases; nucleotides not matched to a gene: 12. The CDR3: CASSQGRDRETLYSPLHF. The CDR3 DNA is TGCGCCAGCAGCCAAGGAAGGGACAGGGAAACATTGTATTCACCCCTCCACTTT.

V and J are TRBV7-8 and TRBJ2-7, with 7 bases lining up with TRBD1. The ends lost 1 base at V and 2 bases at J; junction bases unmatched: 2. Per germline, CDR1 SGHVS and CDR2 FQNEAQ. The CDR3 covers 14 residues. CDR3 bases: TGTGCCAGCAGCTTAGGGACAGGCGCCTACGAGCAGTACTTC. Translating gives CASSLGTGAYEQYF.

V and J are TRBV4-2 and TRBJ1-4; D is undetermined. Germline lookup yields CDR1 LGHNA and CDR2 YNFKEQ. Trimming took 4 bases from V and 4 from J, leaving 16 bases between them. This CDR3 spans 16 amino acids. CDR3 protein: CASSPAEAKVNEKLFF. The CDR3 DNA follows: TGTGCCAGCAGCCCCGCGGAGGCCAAGGTTAATGAAAAACTGTTTTTT.

This chain joins TRBV6-1 and TRBJ1-5; 10 bases agree with TRBD1. V shed 5 bases and J 3 bases; nucleotides not matched to a gene: 4. Germline CDR1 is MNHNS and CDR2 is SASEGT. This CDR3 spans 15 amino acids. CDR3 in DNA: TGTGCCAGCAGTCCCGGGACAGGGGTCAATCAGCCCCAGCATTTT. Translated, it gives CASSPGTGVNQPQHF.